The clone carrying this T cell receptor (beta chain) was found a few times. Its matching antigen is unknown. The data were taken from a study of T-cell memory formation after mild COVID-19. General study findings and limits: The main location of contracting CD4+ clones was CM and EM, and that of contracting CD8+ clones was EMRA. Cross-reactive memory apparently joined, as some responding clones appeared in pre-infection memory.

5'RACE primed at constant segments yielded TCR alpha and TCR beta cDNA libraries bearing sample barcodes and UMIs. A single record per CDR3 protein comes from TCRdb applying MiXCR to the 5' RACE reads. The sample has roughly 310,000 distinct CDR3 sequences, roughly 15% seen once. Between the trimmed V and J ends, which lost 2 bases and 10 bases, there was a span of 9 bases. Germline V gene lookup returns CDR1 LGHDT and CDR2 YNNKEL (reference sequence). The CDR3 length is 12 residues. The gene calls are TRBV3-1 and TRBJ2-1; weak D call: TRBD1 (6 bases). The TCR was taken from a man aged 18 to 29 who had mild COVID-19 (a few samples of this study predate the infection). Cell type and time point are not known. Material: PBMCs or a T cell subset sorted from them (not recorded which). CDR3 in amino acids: CASSQWGREQFF. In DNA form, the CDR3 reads TGTGCCAGCAGCCAATGGGGGCGGGAGCAGTTCTTC.